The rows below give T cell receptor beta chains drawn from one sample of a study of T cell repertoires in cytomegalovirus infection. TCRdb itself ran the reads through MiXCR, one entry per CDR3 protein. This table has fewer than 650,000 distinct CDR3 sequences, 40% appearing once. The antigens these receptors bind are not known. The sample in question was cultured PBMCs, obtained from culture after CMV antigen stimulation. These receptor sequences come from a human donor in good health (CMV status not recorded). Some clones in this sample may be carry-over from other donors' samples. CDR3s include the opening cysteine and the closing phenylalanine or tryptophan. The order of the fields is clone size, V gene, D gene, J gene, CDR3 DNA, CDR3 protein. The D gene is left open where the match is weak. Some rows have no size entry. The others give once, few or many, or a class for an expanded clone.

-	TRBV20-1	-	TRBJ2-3	TGCAGTGCTAGAGATCCGTCGACCGGGGCGGGAGATACGCAGTATTTT	CSARDPSTGAGDTQYF
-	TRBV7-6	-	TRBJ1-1	TGTGCCAGCAGCTTAGGAGGGGAGAGCACTGAAGCTTTCTTT	CASSLGGESTEAFF
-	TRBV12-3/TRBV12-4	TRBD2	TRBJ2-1	TGTGCCAGCAGTTCCAATACAGCGGGAACTCGGGGTGAGCAGTTCTTC	CASSSNTAGTRGEQFF
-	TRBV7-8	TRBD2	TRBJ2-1	TGTGCCAGCAGGCATCCGGGGGGGCAGTTCGGTGAGCAGTTCTTC	CASRHPGGQFGEQFF
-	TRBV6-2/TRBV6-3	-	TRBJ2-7	TGTGCCAGCAGCCGAGCCGCGTTTGGCGGGCCATACGAGCAGTACTTC	CASSRAAFGGPYEQYF
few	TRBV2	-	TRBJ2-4	TGTGCCAGCAGTGAAGGACCCTCCTTAGCCAAAAACATTCAGTACTTC	CASSEGPSLAKNIQYF
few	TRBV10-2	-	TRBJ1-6	TGCGCCAGCAGTAGAAGGGAAGCCTCACCCCTCCACTTT	CASSRREASPLHF
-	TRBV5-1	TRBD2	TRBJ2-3	TGCGCCAGCAGTCCTCCCCGCTCGACTAGCGCCAGCACAGATACGCAGTATTTT	CASSPPRSTSASTDTQYF
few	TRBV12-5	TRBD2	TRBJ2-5	TGTGCTAGTCGGCGAGGTCCCTTAGCGGGAATGGAGACCCAGTACTTC	CASRRGPLAGMETQYF
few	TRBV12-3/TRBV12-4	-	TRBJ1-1	TGTGCCAGCAGTGCCCAGACCCGTGGTGAAGCTTTCTTT	CASSAQTRGEAFF
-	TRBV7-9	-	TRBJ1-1	TGTGCCAGCACCGAAACAGGATTGAACACTGAAGCTTTCTTT	CASTETGLNTEAFF
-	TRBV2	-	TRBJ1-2	TGTGCCAGCAGTGAAGCCGGGGGGGCAGGTGGCTACACCTTC	CASSEAGGAGGYTF
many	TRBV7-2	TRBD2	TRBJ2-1	TGTGCCAGCAGCTCGGGACTAGCGGTCTACAATGAGCAGTTCTTC	CASSSGLAVYNEQFF
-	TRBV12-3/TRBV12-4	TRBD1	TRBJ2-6	TGTGCCAGCAGTTTCTGGACAGGGGACTCTGGGGCCAACGTCCTGACTTTC	CASSFWTGDSGANVLTF
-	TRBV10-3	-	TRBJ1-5	TGTGCCACCCGCGGGGCCGATGAGCCCCAGCATTTT	CATRGADEPQHF
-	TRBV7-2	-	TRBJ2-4	TGTGCCAGCAGCCCCGGGACCGATTATCGGTACTTC	CASSPGTDYRYF
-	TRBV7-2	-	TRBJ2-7	TGTGCCAGCACCGCCCTTTACGAGCAGTACTTC	CASTALYEQYF
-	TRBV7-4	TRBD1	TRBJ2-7	TGTGCCAGCAGCTTGTACGACAGGGGGACATACGAGCAGTACTTC	CASSLYDRGTYEQYF
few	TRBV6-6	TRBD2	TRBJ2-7	TGTGCCAGCAAGAGACTAGCGGGAGTCTACGAGCAGTACTTC	CASKRLAGVYEQYF
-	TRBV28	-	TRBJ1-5	TGTGCCAGCAGTTTTGGGCTACAGGATACGCAGCCCCAGCATTTT	CASSFGLQDTQPQHF
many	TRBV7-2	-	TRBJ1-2	TGTGCCAGCAGCTACTCAGATAACTATGGCTACACCTTC	CASSYSDNYGYTF
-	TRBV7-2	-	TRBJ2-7	TGTGCCAGCAGCCGGGGGACAGTCCTCGAGCAGTACTTC	CASSRGTVLEQYF
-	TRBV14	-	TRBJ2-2	TGTGCCAGCAGCCAAGTTTCTACTTACACCGGGGAGCTGTTTTTT	CASSQVSTYTGELFF
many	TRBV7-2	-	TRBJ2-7	TGTGCCAGCAGCCCCCGGACAGAAACCTACGAGCAGTACTTC	CASSPRTETYEQYF